Below, 2 T cell receptor beta chains from the same sample are listed, as sequenced in a study of shared clonotypes between healthy human individuals. The method was immunoSEQ multiplex PCR; TCRdb's version includes in-frame clones alone and lacks a portion of them. The data show about 1 million clones, about 77% seen once. Material: memory CD4+ T cells sorted from blood. Subset here: CD45RA-negative fraction. The receptors come from a man aged 18 to 29 in good health.

The chain combines TRBV18 with TRBJ1-3; unclear D gene. CDR3 length equals 16 residues. The V and J ends lost 3 bases and 0 bases respectively, with 12 bases between them. Germline CDR1 is KGHSH and CDR2 is LQKENI. The DNA of the CDR3 is TGTGCCAGCTCACCGTCCGAATCTGTCTCTGGAAACACCATATATTTT. This encodes CASSPSESVSGNTIYF. Complete variable domain (other parts from reference TRBV18 and TRBJ1-3): NAGVMQNPRHLVRRRGQEARLRCSPMKGHSHVYWYRQLPEEGLKFMVYLQKENIIDESGMPKERFSAEFPKEGPSILRIQQVVRGDSAAYFCASSPSESVSGNTIYFGEGSWLTVV.

This clone was seen at least ten times. This CDR3 is also generated by other DNA sequences in the sample. This chain joins TRBV5-5 and TRBJ2-5, with D uncertain. The V gene lost 0 bases and the J gene lost 3 bases, with 6 bases spanning the gap. This CDR3 contains 13 residues. From germline, CDR1 is SGHKS and CDR2 YYEKEE (reference sequence). CDR3: CASSLAWEETQYF. The CDR3 nucleotides are TGTGCCAGCAGCTTGGCTTGGGAAGAGACCCAGTACTTC.